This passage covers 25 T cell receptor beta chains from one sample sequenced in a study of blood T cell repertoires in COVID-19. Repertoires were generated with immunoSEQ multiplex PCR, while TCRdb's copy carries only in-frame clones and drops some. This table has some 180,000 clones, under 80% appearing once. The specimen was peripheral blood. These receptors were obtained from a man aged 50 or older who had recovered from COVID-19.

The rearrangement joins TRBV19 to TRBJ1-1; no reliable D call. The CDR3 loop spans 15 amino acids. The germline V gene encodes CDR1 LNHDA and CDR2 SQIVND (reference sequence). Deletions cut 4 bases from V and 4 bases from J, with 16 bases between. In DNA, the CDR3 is TGTGCCAGTAGTAGGGAGCCAAACTCCCTCACTGAAGCTTTCTTT. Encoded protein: CASSREPNSLTEAFF.

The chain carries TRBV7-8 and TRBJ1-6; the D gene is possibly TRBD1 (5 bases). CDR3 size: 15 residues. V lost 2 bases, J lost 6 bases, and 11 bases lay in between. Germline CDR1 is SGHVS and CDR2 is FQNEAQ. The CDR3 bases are TGTGCCAGCAGCTTACCCCAGGGCCCTAATTCACCCCTCCACTTT. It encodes CASSLPQGPNSPLHF.

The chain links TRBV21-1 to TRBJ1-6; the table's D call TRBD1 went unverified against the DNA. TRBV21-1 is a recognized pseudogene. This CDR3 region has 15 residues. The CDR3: CASSRQGLYNSPLHF. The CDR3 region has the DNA TGTGCCAGCAGCCGACAGGGCCTCTATAATTCACCCCTCCACTTT.

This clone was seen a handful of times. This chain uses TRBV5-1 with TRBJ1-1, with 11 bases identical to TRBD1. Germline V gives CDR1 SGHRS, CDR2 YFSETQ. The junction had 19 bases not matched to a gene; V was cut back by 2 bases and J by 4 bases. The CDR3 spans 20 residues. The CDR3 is CASSLIRTGGDLGKGTEAFF. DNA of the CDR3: TGCGCCAGCAGCTTAATTAGGACAGGGGGCGATCTCGGGAAGGGCACTGAAGCTTTCTTT.

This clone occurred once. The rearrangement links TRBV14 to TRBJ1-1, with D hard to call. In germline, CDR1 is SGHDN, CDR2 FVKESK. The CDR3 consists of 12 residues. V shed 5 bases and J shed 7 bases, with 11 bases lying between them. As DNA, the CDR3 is TGTGCCAGCAGCACCAACAGTTTTGAAGCTTTCTTT. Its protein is CASSTNSFEAFF.

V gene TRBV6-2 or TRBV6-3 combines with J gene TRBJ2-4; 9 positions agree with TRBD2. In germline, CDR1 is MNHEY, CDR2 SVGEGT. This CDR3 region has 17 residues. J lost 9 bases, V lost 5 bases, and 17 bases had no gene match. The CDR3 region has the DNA TGTGCCAGCAGTGCGTCCGTTAGCGGGAGCGAATTTCTCATTCAGTACTTC. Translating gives CASSASVSGSEFLIQYF.

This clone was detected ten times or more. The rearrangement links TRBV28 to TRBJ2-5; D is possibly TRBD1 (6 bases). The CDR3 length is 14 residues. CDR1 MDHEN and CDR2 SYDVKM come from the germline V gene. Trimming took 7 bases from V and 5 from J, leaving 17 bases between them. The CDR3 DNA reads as TGTGCCAGCAACCCAATGGGGGCCCGGGAGACCCAGTACTTC. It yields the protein CASNPMGARETQYF.

CDR3: CAWSANSPLHF. The CDR3 DNA sequence: TGTGCCTGGAGTGCGAATTCACCCCTCCACTTT. The rearrangement joins TRBV30 to TRBJ1-6; unclear D gene. Trimming removed 1 base at V and 7 bases at J, with 2 bases between. This CDR3 is built from 11 residues. CDR1 GTSNPN and CDR2 SVGIG come from the germline V gene (reference sequence).

This chain's CDR3 is CASSLDVSGSTGELFF. The CDR3 coding sequence is TGCGCCAGCAGCTTGGATGTTAGCGGGAGCACCGGGGAGCTGTTTTTT. The chain combines TRBV5-1 with TRBJ2-2; 9 bases are shared with TRBD2. Losses at the gene ends were 0 bases for V and 4 bases for J; bases not matched to a gene: 4. Germline CDR1 reads SGHRS; CDR2 reads YFSETQ. This CDR3 is 16 amino acids long.

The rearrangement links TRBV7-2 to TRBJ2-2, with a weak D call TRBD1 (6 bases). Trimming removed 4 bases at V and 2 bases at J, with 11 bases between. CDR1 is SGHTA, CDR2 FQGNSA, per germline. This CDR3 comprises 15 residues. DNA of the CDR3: TGTGCCAGCAGCTCGGACAGAACCAACACCGGGGAGCTGTTTTTT. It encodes CASSSDRTNTGELFF.

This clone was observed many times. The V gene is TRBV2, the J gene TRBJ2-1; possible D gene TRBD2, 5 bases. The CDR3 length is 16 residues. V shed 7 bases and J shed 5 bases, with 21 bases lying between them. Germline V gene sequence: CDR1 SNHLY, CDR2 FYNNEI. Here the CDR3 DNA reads TGTGCCAGCAATCCCCTGATCTGGGGAGTGGACAATGAGCAGTTCTTC. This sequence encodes CASNPLIWGVDNEQFF.

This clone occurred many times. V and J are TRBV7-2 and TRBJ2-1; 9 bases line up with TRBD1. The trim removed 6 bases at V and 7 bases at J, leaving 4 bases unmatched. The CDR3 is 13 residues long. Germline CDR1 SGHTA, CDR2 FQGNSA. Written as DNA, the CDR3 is TGTGCCAGCAGGGGGACAGGGTGGAATGAGCAGTTCTTC. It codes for CASRGTGWNEQFF.

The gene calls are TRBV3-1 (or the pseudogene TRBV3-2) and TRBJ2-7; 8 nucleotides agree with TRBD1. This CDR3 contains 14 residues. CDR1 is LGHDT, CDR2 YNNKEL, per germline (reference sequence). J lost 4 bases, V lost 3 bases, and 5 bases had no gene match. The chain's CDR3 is CASSHRTGIYEQYF. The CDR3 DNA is TGTGCCAGCAGCCATCGGACAGGGATTTACGAGCAGTACTTC.

As DNA, the CDR3 is TGTGCCAGCAGTGAAATCGGGGGGGGCGCTTCGGACATTCAGTACTTC. It yields the protein CASSEIGGGASDIQYF. This sequence joins TRBV6-1 and TRBJ2-4; TRBD2 matches at 8 bases. V was clipped by 2 bases and J by 8 bases; unmatched bases: 11. Germline assignment: CDR1 MNHNS and CDR2 SASEGT. The CDR3 sequence is 16 residues long.

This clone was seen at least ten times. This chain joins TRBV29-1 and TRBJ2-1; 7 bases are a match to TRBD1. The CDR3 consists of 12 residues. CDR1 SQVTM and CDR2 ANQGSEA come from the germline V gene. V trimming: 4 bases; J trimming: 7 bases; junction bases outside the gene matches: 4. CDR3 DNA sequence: TGCAGCGTTGCGGGACAGCTTAATGAGCAGTTCTTC. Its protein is CSVAGQLNEQFF.

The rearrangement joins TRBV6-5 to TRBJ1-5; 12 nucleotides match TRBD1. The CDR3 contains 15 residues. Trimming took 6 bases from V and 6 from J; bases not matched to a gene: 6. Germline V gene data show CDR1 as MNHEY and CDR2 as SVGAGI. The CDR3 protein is CASRAGTGGSQPQHF. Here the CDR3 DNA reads TGTGCCAGCAGGGCTGGGACAGGGGGCAGTCAGCCCCAGCATTTT.

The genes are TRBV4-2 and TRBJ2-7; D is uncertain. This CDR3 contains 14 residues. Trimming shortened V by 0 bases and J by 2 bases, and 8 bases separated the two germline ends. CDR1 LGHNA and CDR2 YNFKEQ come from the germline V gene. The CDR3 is CASSQDSDTYEQYF. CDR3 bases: TGTGCCAGCAGCCAAGATTCAGATACCTACGAGCAGTACTTC.

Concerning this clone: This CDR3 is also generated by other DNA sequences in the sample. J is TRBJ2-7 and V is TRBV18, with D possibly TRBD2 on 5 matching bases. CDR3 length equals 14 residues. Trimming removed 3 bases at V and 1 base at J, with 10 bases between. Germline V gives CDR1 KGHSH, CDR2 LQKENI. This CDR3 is CASSPGSGSYEQYF. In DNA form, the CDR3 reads TGTGCCAGCTCACCCGGAAGCGGTTCCTACGAGCAGTACTTC.

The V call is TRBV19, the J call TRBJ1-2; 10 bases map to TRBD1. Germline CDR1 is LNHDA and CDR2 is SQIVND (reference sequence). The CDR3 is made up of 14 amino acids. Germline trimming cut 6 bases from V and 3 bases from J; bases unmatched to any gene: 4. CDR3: CASRPDRGHYGYTF. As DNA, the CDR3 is TGTGCCAGTAGACCAGACAGGGGGCACTATGGCTACACCTTC.

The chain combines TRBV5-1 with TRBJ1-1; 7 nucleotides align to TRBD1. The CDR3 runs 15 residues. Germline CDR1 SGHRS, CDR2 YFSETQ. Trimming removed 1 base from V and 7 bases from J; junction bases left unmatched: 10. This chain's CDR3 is CASSLQAGTVDEAFF. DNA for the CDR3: TGCGCCAGCAGCTTGCAAGCCGGGACAGTCGATGAAGCTTTCTTT. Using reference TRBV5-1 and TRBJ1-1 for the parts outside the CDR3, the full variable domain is KAGVTQTPRYLIKTRGQQVTLSCSPISGHRSVSWYQQTPGQGLQFLFEYFSETQRNKGNFPGRFSGRQFSNSRSEMNVSTLELGDSALYLCASSLQAGTVDEAFFGQGTRLTVV.

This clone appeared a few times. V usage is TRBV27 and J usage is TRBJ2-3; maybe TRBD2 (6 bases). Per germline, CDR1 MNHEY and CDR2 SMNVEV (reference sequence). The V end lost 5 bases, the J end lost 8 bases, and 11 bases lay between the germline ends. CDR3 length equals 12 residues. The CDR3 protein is CASSLAGGTQYF. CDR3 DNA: TGTGCCAGCAGTCTTGCCGGGGGTACGCAGTATTTT.

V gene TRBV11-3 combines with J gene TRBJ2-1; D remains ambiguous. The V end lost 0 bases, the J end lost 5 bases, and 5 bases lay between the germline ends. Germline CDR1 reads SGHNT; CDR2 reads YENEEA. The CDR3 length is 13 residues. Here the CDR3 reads CASSLDRDNEQFF. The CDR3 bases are TGTGCCAGCAGCTTAGACCGTGACAATGAGCAGTTCTTC.

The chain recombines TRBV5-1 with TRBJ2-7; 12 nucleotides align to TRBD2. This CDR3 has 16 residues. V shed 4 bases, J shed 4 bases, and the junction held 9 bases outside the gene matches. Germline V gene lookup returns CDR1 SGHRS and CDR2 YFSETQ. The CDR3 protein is CASSPDTSGRTYEQYF. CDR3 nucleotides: TGCGCCAGCAGCCCAGATACTAGCGGGAGGACTTACGAGCAGTACTTC.

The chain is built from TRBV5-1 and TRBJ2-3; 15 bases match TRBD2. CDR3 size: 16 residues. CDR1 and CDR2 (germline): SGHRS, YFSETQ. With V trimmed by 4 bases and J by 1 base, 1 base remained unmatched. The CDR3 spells CASSRTSGGGTDTQYF. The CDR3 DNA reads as TGCGCCAGCAGCCGGACTAGCGGGGGGGGCACAGATACGCAGTATTTT.

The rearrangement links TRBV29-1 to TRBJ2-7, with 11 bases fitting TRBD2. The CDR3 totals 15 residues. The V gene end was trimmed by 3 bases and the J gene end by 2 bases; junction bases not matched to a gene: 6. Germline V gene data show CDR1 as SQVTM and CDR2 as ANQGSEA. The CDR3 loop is CSVDLAGGPTYEQYF. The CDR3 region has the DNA TGCAGCGTTGACCTAGCGGGAGGCCCCACCTACGAGCAGTACTTC.